Listed here is a single TCR beta chain. Its cognate antigen is unknown. CDR1 and CDR2 from the germline V gene are KGHSH and LQKENI. Trimming pared 7 bases from V and 4 bases from J, leaving 11 bases between. CDR3 size: 13 residues. The sequenced template was cDNA made from the entire isolated RNA. Naive, central memory and regulatory T cell samples came to a mean of around 3.3 million reads. Assay used: immunoSEQ multiplex PCR; TCRdb lists only in-frame clones, some missing. The table lists around 400,000 clones, roughly 12% of them singletons. This entry comes from a study of beta chain features in type 1 diabetes. Study-wide context: The patients were much like the healthy donors in age, gender and cell yields. Overall study findings and caveats: Lower insertion and higher deletion counts appeared at VDJ junctions in type 1 diabetes patients.

Sample: naive CD4+ T cells from blood. This clonotype was obtained from a young man in good health. The chain carries TRBV18 and TRBJ1-3, with D perhaps matching TRBD1 (5 bases). This CDR3 reads CASFDSAGNTIYF. CDR3 sequence (DNA): TGTGCCAGCTTCGACAGTGCGGGAAACACCATATATTTT.